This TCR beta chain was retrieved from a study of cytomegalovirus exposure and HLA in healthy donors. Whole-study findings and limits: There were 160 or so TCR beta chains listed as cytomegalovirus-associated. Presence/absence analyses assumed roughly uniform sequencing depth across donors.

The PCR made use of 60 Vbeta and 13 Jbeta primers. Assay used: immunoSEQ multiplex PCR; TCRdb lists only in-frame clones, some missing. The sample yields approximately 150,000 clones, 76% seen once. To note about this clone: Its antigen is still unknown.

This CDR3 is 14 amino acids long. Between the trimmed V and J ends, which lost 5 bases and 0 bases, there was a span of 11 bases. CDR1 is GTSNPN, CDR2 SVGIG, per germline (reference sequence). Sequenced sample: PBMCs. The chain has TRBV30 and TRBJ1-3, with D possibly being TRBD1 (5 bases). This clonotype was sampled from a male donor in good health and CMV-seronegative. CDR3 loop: CAWGDSFSGNTIYF. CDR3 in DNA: TGTGCCTGGGGGGACTCCTTCTCTGGAAACACCATATATTTT. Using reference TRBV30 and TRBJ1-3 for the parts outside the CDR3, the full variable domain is SQTIHQWPATLVQPVGSPLSLECTVEGTSNPNLYWYRQAAGRGLQLLFYSVGIGQISSEVPQNLSASRPQDRQFILSSKKLLLSDSGFYLCAWGDSFSGNTIYFGEGSWLTVV.